The present T cell receptor beta chain was sequenced within a study of blood T cell repertoires in COVID-19. CDR1 and CDR2 from the germline V gene are WSHSY and SAAADI. This CDR3 region has 15 residues. The trim removed 2 bases at V and 4 bases at J, leaving 2 bases unmatched. Assay: immunoSEQ multiplex PCR; the TCRdb copy retains only in-frame clones and omits some. The sample carries around 100,000 clones, over 85% recorded once. The sequence was obtained from an elderly woman in a cohort sampled during active COVID-19. The chain combines TRBV10-2 with TRBJ2-5; 12 bases are shared with TRBD2. The sample comprised peripheral blood. The DNA of the CDR3 is TGCGCCAGCAGTGAGCAGGGACTAGCGGGAGAGACCCAGTACTTC. As protein: CASSEQGLAGETQYF.